The 13 T cell receptor beta chains presented below share a single source sample, sequenced in a study of vaccination and CD4 T cells after COVID-19 (dated by TCRdb to between 2022 and 2023). This sample's treatment or condition label indicates: approximately nine-day PBMC culture with coronavirus spike peptide pools or control peptides (ViraFEST assay). Their antigens are not known. To prepare the library, PCR was applied. This sample was sequenced with an Illumina iSeq 100. DNA from cultured CD4+ T cells underwent TCR sequencing with the Oncomine TCR Beta short-read assay at the Johns Hopkins FTIC core. The public reads were reanalyzed by TCRdb: fastp trimming at Q25, MiXCR alignment, in-frame beta chains only. Entries are consolidated by CDR3 protein sequence, retaining the most common genes and DNA. The sample table lists roughly 13,000 distinct CDR3 sequences, roughly 53% of them with a count of one. In total, the top ten clones hold over 11% of the sample.

Sample: CD4+ T cells from blood, cultured in vitro. These receptors came from a human donor who had recovered from COVID-19.

This chain links TRBV6-5 with TRBJ1-6; TRBD1 aligns across 7 bases. The CDR3 spans 14 residues. Germline V gene sequence: CDR1 MNHEY, CDR2 SVGAGI. J was trimmed by 8 bases and V by 4 bases; bases with no gene match: 5. The CDR3 loop is CASSFGTVDSPLHF. The CDR3 nucleotides read TGTGCCAGCAGTTTCGGGACAGTAGATTCACCCCTCCACTTT.

The table lists this clonotype with a few counts. V is TRBV6-1 and J is TRBJ1-3; unclear D gene. Trimming removed 6 bases from V and 0 bases from J, with 9 bases in between. Germline-derived CDR1 and CDR2 are MNHNS and SASEGT. This CDR3 region has 14 residues. This CDR3 is CASSEGSSGNTIYF. The CDR3 nucleotides are TGTGCCAGCAGCGAGGGAAGCTCTGGAAACACCATATATTTT.

In its sample, this clonotype was seen once. The gene calls are TRBV7-8 and TRBJ2-1, with 9 nucleotides matching TRBD2. This CDR3 comprises 16 residues. The germline CDR1 and CDR2 sequences are SGHVS and FQNEAQ. The V and J ends lost 2 bases and 8 bases, in that order; junction bases with no gene match: 10. CDR3 in amino acids: CASSLRREGLGDEQFF. The CDR3 DNA sequence: TGTGCCAGCAGCTTAAGGCGGGAGGGCCTCGGGGATGAGCAGTTCTTC.

The chain links TRBV11-2 to TRBJ2-5; the D gene is possibly TRBD1 (5 bases). Trimming stripped 5 bases from V and 5 bases from J, with 18 bases between. CDR3 length equals 15 residues. From germline, CDR1 is SGHAT and CDR2 FQNNGV. The CDR3 region is CASSLGPGAGETQYF. The DNA of the CDR3 is TGTGCCAGCAGCCTGGGGCCGGGTGCTGGGGAGACCCAGTACTTC.

The genes are TRBV6-1 and TRBJ2-1; D is possibly TRBD1 or TRBD2 (5 bases each). Trimming took off 5 bases at V and 2 bases at J, with 13 bases between the two ends. Germline assignment: CDR1 MNHNS and CDR2 SASEGT. The CDR3 has 15 residues. CDR3 DNA sequence: TGTGCCAGCAGTCTGAGCGTGGGGGCCTACAATGAGCAGTTCTTC. Translated: CASSLSVGAYNEQFF.

J is TRBJ2-3 and V is TRBV19; D is tentatively TRBD1 or TRBD2 (5 bases each). The CDR3 loop spans 15 amino acids. Per the germline V gene, CDR1 is LNHDA and CDR2 is SQIVND (reference sequence). Trimming pared 0 bases from V and 8 bases from J, leaving 15 bases between. CDR3 coding DNA: TGTGCCAGTAGTATAGATTTAAGGCAGGGAGCTACGCAGTATTTT. Its protein is CASSIDLRQGATQYF.

This sequence joins TRBV6-1 and TRBJ1-1, with 8 nucleotides matching TRBD1. Germline CDR1 is MNHNS and CDR2 is SASEGT. There are 13 residues in the CDR3. V gave up 6 bases and J gave up 11 bases; unmatched junction bases: 11. CDR3 in amino acids: CASSSGTGRVAFF. The CDR3 bases are TGTGCCAGCAGCTCCGGGACAGGAAGAGTGGCTTTCTTT.

This clonotype has just a few counts. Here the CDR3 reads CASSPQGVTNSPLHF. The CDR3 DNA reads as TGTGCCAGCAGCCCCCAGGGGGTGACAAATTCACCCCTCCACTTT. The V call is TRBV2, the J call TRBJ1-6; 7 bases fit TRBD1. V lost 6 bases to trimming and J lost 7 bases; unmatched junction nucleotides: 9. The germline gives CDR1 SNHLY, CDR2 FYNNEI. The CDR3 spans 15 residues. The whole variable domain, remainder taken from reference TRBV2 and TRBJ1-6, is EPEVTQTPSHQVTQMGQEVILRCVPISNHLYFYWYRQILGQKVEFLVSFYNNEISEKSEIFDDQFSVERPDGSNFTLKIRSTKLEDSAMYFCASSPQGVTNSPLHFGNGTRLTVT.

The chain joins TRBV7-8 to TRBJ2-4; 16 bases line up with TRBD2. Trimming took 5 bases from V and 7 from J; bases not matched to a gene: 11. The CDR3 covers 18 residues. Germline lookup yields CDR1 SGHVS and CDR2 FQNEAQ. DNA for the CDR3: TGTGCCAGCAGCGCGGGACTAGCGGGAGGGCCAGGGGGGAACATTCAGTACTTC. Its translation is CASSAGLAGGPGGNIQYF.

There are a few counts of this clonotype. The DNA of the CDR3 is TGTGCCAGCAGACCGGACAGCTTCTATGGCTACACCTTC. This translates into CASRPDSFYGYTF. V gene TRBV6-1 combines with J gene TRBJ1-2, with a possible D match to TRBD1 (6 bases). There are 13 residues in the CDR3. Germline V CDR1 and CDR2: MNHNS, SASEGT. V was trimmed by 6 bases and J by 4 bases, leaving 12 bases between them.

This sequence joins TRBV7-8 and TRBJ1-1; TRBD1 is a possible D gene (5 bases). The CDR3 is 15 residues long. From germline, CDR1 is SGHVS and CDR2 FQNEAQ. V lost 3 bases and J lost 1, with 12 bases in between. The CDR3 nucleotides read TGTGCCAGCAGCTTTTCGACAGAGACGAACACTGAAGCTTTCTTT. As protein: CASSFSTETNTEAFF. The variable domain in full, with the rest retrieved from reference TRBV7-8 and TRBJ1-1, is GAGVSQSPRYKVAKRGQDVALRCDPISGHVSLFWYQQALGQGPEFLTYFQNEAQLDKSGLPSDRFFAERPEGSVSTLKIQRTQQEDSAVYLCASSFSTETNTEAFFGQGTRLTVV.

Here the CDR3 DNA reads TGTGCCAGCAGTGACGGACATCGCTACGAGCAGTACTTC. Amino acids: CASSDGHRYEQYF. This chain uses TRBV6-1 with TRBJ2-7; D is perhaps TRBD1 (5 bases). The V gene's germline CDR1 is MNHNS and CDR2 SASEGT. This CDR3 is 13 amino acids long. The V end was cut by 3 bases, the J end by 3 bases, with 9 bases between.

Only a few counts were recorded for this clonotype. The chain recombines TRBV7-6 with TRBJ2-5; the match to TRBD2 covers 12 bases. The V and J ends lost 4 bases and 2 bases, in that order; junction bases with no gene match: 5. The germline gives CDR1 SGHVS, CDR2 FNYEAQ. The CDR3 is made up of 16 amino acids. The CDR3 region has the DNA TGTGCCAGCAGCTCCCGGACTAGCGGGGTACAAGAGACCCAGTACTTC. Its protein is CASSSRTSGVQETQYF.